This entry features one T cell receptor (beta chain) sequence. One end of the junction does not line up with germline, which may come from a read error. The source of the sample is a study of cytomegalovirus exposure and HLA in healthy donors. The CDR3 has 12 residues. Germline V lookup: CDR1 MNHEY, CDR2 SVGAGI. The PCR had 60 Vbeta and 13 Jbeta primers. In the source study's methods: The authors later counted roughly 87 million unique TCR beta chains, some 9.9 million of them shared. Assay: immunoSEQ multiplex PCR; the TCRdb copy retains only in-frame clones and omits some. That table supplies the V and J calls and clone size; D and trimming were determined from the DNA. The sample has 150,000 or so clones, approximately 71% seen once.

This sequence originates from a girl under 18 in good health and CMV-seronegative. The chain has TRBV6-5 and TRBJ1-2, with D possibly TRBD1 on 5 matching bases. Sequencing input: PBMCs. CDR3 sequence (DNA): TGTGCCAGCAGTTATGATAACAGGCCTCTTTACTTC. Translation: CASSYDNRPLYF.